This T cell receptor beta chain was sequenced during a study of T cell repertoires in cytomegalovirus infection. This clonotype came up many times. The CDR3 has 11 residues. Germline CDR1 reads SNHLY; CDR2 reads FYNNEI. The V and J ends lost 6 bases and 11 bases, in that order; junction bases with no gene match: 4. TCRdb used MiXCR to reprocess the reads, holding one entry per CDR3 protein. The table shows about 130,000 distinct CDR3 sequences, with 7% to 10% occurring only once. The V and J genes are TRBV2 and TRBJ2-4, with 7 nucleotides matching TRBD2. The receptor was isolated from a human donor in good health (CMV status not recorded). Some clones in this sample may be carry-over from other donors' samples. The source material was PBMCs. The DNA of the CDR3 is TGTGCCAGCAGAAGGGAGGGCGTTCAGTACTTC. Encoded protein: CASRREGVQYF.